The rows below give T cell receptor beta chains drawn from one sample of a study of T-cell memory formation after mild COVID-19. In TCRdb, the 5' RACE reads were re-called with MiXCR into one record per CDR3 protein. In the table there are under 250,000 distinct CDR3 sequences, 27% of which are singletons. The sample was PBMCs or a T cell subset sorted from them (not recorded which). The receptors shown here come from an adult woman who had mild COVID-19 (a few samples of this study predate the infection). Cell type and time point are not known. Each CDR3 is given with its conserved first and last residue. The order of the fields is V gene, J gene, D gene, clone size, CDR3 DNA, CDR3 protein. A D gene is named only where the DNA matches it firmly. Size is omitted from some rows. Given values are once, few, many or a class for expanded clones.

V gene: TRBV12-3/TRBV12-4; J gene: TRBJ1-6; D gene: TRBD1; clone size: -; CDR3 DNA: TGTGCCAGCAGTGCGGGACAGAATAATTCACCCCTCCACTTT; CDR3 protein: CASSAGQNNSPLHF
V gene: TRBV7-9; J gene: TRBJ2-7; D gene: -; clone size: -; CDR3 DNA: TGTGCCAGCAGCTTGGGACTCTTTGAGGGCTACGAGCAGTACTTC; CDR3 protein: CASSLGLFEGYEQYF
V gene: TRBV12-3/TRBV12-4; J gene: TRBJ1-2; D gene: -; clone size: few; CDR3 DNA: TGTGCCAGCAGTTTTCGCCAATCCGGGACAACGACGGGCTACACCTTC; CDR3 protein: CASSFRQSGTTTGYTF
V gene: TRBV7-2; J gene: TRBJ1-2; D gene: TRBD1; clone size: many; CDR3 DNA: TGTGCCAGCAGCTTACTACCGGGACAGGACCCTTATGGCTACACCTTC; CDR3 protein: CASSLLPGQDPYGYTF
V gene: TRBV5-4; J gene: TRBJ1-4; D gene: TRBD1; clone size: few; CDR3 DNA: TGTGCCAGCAGCTCGCGAGACAGGGGTGGGAAACTGTTTTTT; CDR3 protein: CASSSRDRGGKLFF
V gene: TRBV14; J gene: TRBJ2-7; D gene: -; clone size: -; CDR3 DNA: TGTGCCAGCAGCCAAGCCCTGGGAGGCGAGCAGTACTTC; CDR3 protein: CASSQALGGEQYF
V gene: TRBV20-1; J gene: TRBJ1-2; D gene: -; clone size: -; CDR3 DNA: TGCAGTGCTAGAGCCCCTGCCAGGGACTATGGCTACACCTTC; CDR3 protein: CSARAPARDYGYTF
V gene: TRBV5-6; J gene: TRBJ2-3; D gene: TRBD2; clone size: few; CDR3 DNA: TGTGCCAGCAGCTGGCGCGGGGGAAGCACAGATACGCAGTATTTT; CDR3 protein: CASSWRGGSTDTQYF
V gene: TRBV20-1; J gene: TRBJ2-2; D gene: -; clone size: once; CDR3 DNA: TGCAGTGCTAGGAAGGGGGCCGGGGAGCTGTTTTTT; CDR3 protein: CSARKGAGELFF
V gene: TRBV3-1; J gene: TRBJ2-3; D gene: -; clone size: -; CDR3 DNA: TGTGCCAGCAGCCAAGGAGTGAATACGCAGTATTTT; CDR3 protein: CASSQGVNTQYF
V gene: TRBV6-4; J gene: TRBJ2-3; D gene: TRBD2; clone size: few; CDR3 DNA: TGTGCCAGCAAGACTAGCGGGAGTGCCGATACGCAGTATTTT; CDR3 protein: CASKTSGSADTQYF
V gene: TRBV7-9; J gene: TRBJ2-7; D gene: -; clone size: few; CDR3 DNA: TGTGCCAGCAGCTTAGGCTTCCTTGAGCAGTACTTC; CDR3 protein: CASSLGFLEQYF
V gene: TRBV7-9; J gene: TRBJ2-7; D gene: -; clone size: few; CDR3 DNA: TGTGCCAGCAGCTTTACCCCGAGAGGGAATCTCTACGAGCAGTACTTC; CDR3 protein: CASSFTPRGNLYEQYF
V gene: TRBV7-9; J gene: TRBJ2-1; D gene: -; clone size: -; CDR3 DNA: TGTGCCAGCAGCCGACAGGGATTGGGCGGGGGACACAATGAGCAGTTCTTC; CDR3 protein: CASSRQGLGGGHNEQFF
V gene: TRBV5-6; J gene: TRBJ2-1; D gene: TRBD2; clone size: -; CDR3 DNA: TGTGCCAGCAGCACTGGAGGATTGGCTAGCGGGAGTCTCACCTACAATGAGCAGTTCTTC; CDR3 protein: CASSTGGLASGSLTYNEQFF
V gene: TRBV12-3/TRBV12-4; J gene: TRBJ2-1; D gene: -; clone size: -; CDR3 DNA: TGTGCCAGCAGCTCCGTCCGGGGTGAGCAGTTCTTC; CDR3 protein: CASSSVRGEQFF
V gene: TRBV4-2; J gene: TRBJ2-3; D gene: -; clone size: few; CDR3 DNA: TGTGCCAGCAGCCAAGAAGGAAGGGGGGGTAGCACAGATACGCAGTATTTT; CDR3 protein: CASSQEGRGGSTDTQYF
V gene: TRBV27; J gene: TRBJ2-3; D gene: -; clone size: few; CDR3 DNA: TGTGCCAGCAGTTTATCCGGGGGAATATTTCGGAACACAGATACGCAGTATTTT; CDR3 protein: CASSLSGGIFRNTDTQYF
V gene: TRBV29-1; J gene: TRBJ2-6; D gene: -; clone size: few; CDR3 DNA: TGCAGCGTTGAGAGGGGTGCTGGGGCCAACGTCCTGACTTTC; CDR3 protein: CSVERGAGANVLTF
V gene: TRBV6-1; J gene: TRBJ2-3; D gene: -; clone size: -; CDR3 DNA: TGTGCCAGCAGTGTCTACGTCCCAGATACGCAGTATTTT; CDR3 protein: CASSVYVPDTQYF
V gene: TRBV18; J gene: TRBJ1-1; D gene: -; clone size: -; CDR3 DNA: TGTGCCAGCTTCGCACAGTCCCCTGAAGCTTTCTTT; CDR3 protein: CASFAQSPEAFF
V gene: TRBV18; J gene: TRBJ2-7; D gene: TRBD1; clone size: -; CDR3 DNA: TGTGCCAGCTCAAGGGACAGGGTCACAACCTACGAGCAGTACTTC; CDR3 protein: CASSRDRVTTYEQYF
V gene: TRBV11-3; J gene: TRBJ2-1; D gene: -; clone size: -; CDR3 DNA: TGTGCCAGCAGCTTAGGTAACGTAGGCGGAGATGAGCAGTTCTTC; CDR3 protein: CASSLGNVGGDEQFF